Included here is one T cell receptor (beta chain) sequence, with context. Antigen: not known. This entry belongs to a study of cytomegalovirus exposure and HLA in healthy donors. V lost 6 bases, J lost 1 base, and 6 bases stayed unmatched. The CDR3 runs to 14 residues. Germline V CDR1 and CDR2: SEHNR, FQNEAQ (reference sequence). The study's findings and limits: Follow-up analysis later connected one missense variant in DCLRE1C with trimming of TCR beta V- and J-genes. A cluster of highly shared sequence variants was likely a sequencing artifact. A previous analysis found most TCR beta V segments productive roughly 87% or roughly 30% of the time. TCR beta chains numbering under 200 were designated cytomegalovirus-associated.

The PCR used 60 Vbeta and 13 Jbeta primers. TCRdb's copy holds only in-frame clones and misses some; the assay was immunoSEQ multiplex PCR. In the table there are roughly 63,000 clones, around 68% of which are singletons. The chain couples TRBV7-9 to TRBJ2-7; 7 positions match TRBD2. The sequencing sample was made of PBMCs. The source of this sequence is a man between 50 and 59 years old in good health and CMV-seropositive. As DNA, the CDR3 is TGTGCCAGCAGTTTGGGGACTATATCCTACGAGCAGTACTTC. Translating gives CASSLGTISYEQYF.